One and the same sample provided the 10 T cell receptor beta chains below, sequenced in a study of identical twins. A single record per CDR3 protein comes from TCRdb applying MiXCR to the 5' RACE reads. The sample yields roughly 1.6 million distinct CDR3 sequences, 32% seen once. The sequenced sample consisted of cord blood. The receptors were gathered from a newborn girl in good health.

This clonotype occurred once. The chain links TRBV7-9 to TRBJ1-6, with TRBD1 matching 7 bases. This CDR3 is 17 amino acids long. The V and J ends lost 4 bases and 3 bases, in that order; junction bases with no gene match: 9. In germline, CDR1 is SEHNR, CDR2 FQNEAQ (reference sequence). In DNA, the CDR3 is TGTGCCAGCAGCTCATTAACAGGGGCCGTCTATAATTCACCCCTCCACTTT. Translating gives CASSSLTGAVYNSPLHF.

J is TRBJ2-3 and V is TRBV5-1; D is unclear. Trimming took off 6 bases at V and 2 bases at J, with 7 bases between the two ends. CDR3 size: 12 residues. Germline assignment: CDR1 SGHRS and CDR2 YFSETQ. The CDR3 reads CASNLTTDTQYF. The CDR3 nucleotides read TGCGCCAGCAACTTAACCACAGATACGCAGTATTTT.

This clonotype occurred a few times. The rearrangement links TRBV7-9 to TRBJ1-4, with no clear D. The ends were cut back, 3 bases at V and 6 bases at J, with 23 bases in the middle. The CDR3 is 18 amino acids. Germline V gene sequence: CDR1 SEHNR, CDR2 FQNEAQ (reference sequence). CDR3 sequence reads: CASSFDIVVIGSDEKLFF. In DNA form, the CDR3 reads TGTGCCAGCAGCTTCGACATAGTGGTTATCGGTTCGGATGAAAAACTGTTTTTT.

CDR3 sequence reads: CASSSQFTDTQYF. CDR3 nucleotide sequence: TGTGCCAGCAGTTCTCAGTTCACAGATACGCAGTATTTT. V usage is TRBV28 and J usage is TRBJ2-3, with D unclear. The germline V gene has CDR1 MDHEN and CDR2 SYDVKM. This CDR3 region has 13 residues. V was cut by 4 bases and J by 2 bases, with 7 bases left in between.

As DNA, the CDR3 is TGTGCCAGTAGTATAGTCAACACCGGGGAGCTGTTTTTT. Translation: CASSIVNTGELFF. The chain couples TRBV19 to TRBJ2-2, with D unclear. V lost 1 base to trimming and J lost 2 bases, with 2 bases between them. The CDR3 totals 13 residues. In germline, CDR1 is LNHDA, CDR2 SQIVND (reference sequence). Together with reference TRBV19 and TRBJ2-2, the CDR3 gives the full variable domain: DGGITQSPKYLFRKEGQNVTLSCEQNLNHDAMYWYRQDPGQGLRLIYYSQIVNDFQKGDIAEGYSVSREKKESFPLTVTSAQKNPTAFYLCASSIVNTGELFFGEGSRLTVL.

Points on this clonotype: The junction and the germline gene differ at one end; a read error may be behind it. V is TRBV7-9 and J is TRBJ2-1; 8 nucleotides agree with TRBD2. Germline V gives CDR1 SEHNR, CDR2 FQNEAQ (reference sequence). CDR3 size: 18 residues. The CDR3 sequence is CASSPSLGTSGLYNEHFF. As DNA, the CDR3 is TGTGCCAGCAGCCCCTCCCTTGGAACTAGCGGCCTCTACAATGAGCACTTCTTC.

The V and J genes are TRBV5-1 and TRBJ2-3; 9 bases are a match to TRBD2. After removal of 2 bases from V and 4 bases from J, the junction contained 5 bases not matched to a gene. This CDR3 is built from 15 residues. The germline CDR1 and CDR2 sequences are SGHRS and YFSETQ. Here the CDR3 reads CASSFGGRAADTQYF. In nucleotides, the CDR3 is TGCGCCAGCAGCTTCGGCGGGAGGGCGGCAGATACGCAGTATTTT.

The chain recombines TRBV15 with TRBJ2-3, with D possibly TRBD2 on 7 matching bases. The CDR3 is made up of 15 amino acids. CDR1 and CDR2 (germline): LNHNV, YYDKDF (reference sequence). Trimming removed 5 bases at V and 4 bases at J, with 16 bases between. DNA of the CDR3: TGTGCCACCAGCCCGATAGGGGGGGACGCAGATACGCAGTATTTT. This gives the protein CATSPIGGDADTQYF.

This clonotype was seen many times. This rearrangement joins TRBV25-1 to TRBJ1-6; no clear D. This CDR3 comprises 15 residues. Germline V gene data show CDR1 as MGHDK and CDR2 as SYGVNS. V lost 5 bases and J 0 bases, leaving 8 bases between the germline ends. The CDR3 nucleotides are TGTGCCAGCAGTCCCGTCAGCTCCTATAATTCACCCCTCCACTTT. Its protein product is CASSPVSSYNSPLHF.

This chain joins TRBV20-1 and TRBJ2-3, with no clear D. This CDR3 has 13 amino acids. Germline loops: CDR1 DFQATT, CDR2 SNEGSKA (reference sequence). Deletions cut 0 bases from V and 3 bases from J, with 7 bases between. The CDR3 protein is CSARDRWTDTQYF. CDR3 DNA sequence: TGCAGTGCTAGAGATAGGTGGACAGATACGCAGTATTTT.